Listed below are T cell receptor beta chains from one sample, sequenced in a study of T cell responses to AZD1222 COVID-19 vaccine. Libraries were prepared by immunoSEQ multiplex PCR; TCRdb keeps only in-frame clonotypes and omits some of them. The sample has more than 95,000 clones; roughly 91% are singletons. The sequences come from peripheral blood, collected on day 0 of MenACWY control vaccination. The receptors derive from an adult in good health. Both conserved end residues are part of each CDR3. Fields, in order: clone size, D gene, V gene, J gene, CDR3 DNA, CDR3 protein. D genes are given only for firm matches. Clone sizes are given selectively: once, few, many, or a class where the clone is expanded.

clone size: -; D gene: -; V gene: TRBV5-1; J gene: TRBJ2-5; CDR3 DNA: TGCGCCAGCAGCACGTTCGGGGAGACCCAGTACTTC; CDR3 protein: CASSTFGETQYF
clone size: -; D gene: -; V gene: TRBV6-5; J gene: TRBJ1-6; CDR3 DNA: TGTGCCAGCGTAAGCCCCGGGCTGGGTAATTCACCCCTCCACTTT; CDR3 protein: CASVSPGLGNSPLHF
clone size: -; D gene: -; V gene: TRBV21-1; J gene: TRBJ2-1; CDR3 DNA: TGTGCCAGCAGCAAAGCCCCACGTGTTTGGACGGCGAGCTCCTACAATGAGCAGTTCTTC; CDR3 protein: CASSKAPRVWTASSYNEQFF
clone size: -; D gene: TRBD1; V gene: TRBV11-2; J gene: TRBJ1-3; CDR3 DNA: TGTGCCAGCAGCCGGGCGACAGGGCCTGGAAACACCATATATTTT; CDR3 protein: CASSRATGPGNTIYF
clone size: -; D gene: -; V gene: TRBV7-8; J gene: TRBJ1-5; CDR3 DNA: TGTGCCAGCAGCTTTATCCAAGACGCAGGGTTCACTCAGCCCCAGCATTTT; CDR3 protein: CASSFIQDAGFTQPQHF
clone size: -; D gene: -; V gene: TRBV5-6; J gene: TRBJ1-2; CDR3 DNA: TGTGCCAGCAGCAGAGAGAGCTATGGCTACACCTTC; CDR3 protein: CASSRESYGYTF
clone size: few; D gene: -; V gene: TRBV19; J gene: TRBJ1-3; CDR3 DNA: TGTGCCAGTAAGAGCTCTGGAAACACCATATATTTT; CDR3 protein: CASKSSGNTIYF
clone size: -; D gene: TRBD1; V gene: TRBV11-2; J gene: TRBJ1-1; CDR3 DNA: TGTGCCAGCAGCTTAAGCAGGTCCTGGACAGGGGGCGCGGAGGCTTTCTTT; CDR3 protein: CASSLSRSWTGGAEAFF
clone size: -; D gene: -; V gene: TRBV6-5; J gene: TRBJ1-1; CDR3 DNA: TGTGCCAGCAGCCTTACACAAGTTTTTATGGCTTTCTTT; CDR3 protein: CASSLTQVFMAFF
clone size: once; D gene: TRBD2; V gene: TRBV2; J gene: TRBJ2-7; CDR3 DNA: TGTGCCAGCAGTGACCCCAGAGGGTGGGGGGGAGCAGTACGGGAGCAGTACTTC; CDR3 protein: CASSDPRGWGGAVREQYF
clone size: -; D gene: TRBD1; V gene: TRBV5-1; J gene: TRBJ1-1; CDR3 DNA: TGCGCCAGCAGCTTGTTCGACAGGGATGACACTGAAGCTTTCTTT; CDR3 protein: CASSLFDRDDTEAFF
clone size: -; D gene: -; V gene: TRBV19; J gene: TRBJ2-7; CDR3 DNA: TGTGCCAGTAGTATGATTGCAGGTTATTCCTACGAGCAGTACTTC; CDR3 protein: CASSMIAGYSYEQYF
clone size: -; D gene: -; V gene: TRBV7-3; J gene: TRBJ2-6; CDR3 DNA: TGTGCCAGTGGGCCGAGCTCTGGGGCCAACGTCCTGACTTTC; CDR3 protein: CASGPSSGANVLTF
clone size: -; D gene: TRBD2; V gene: TRBV4-3; J gene: TRBJ2-5; CDR3 DNA: TGCGCCAGCAGCCAAGATTACCTAGCGGGGGGGCTGGGAGAGACCCAGTACTTC; CDR3 protein: CASSQDYLAGGLGETQYF
clone size: -; D gene: -; V gene: TRBV18; J gene: TRBJ2-3; CDR3 DNA: TGTGCCAGCTCACCCCCTCGGACAGATACGCAGTATTTT; CDR3 protein: CASSPPRTDTQYF
clone size: -; D gene: TRBD2; V gene: TRBV9; J gene: TRBJ2-5; CDR3 DNA: TGTGCCAGCAGCGTAGCATTGGGGACTAGCGGGGGGGCCTCCCAAGAGACCCAGTACTTC; CDR3 protein: CASSVALGTSGGASQETQYF
clone size: -; D gene: TRBD1; V gene: TRBV5-1; J gene: TRBJ2-3; CDR3 DNA: TGCGCCAGCAGCTTGAACAGACAGGGGGTAACAGATACGCAGTATTTT; CDR3 protein: CASSLNRQGVTDTQYF
clone size: -; D gene: -; V gene: TRBV6-5; J gene: TRBJ2-7; CDR3 DNA: TGTGCCAGCACCGGAGGGGTAGGTTACGAGCAGTACTTC; CDR3 protein: CASTGGVGYEQYF
clone size: -; D gene: TRBD2; V gene: TRBV18; J gene: TRBJ2-2; CDR3 DNA: TGTGCCAGCTCACCTAGACTAGCGGGAGACTCGAGGGCCGGGGAGCTGTTTTTT; CDR3 protein: CASSPRLAGDSRAGELFF
clone size: -; D gene: TRBD1; V gene: TRBV6-5; J gene: TRBJ2-7; CDR3 DNA: TGTGCCAGCAGTTCGGCGGGACAGGGTTCCAACGAGCAGTACTTC; CDR3 protein: CASSSAGQGSNEQYF
clone size: -; D gene: -; V gene: TRBV9; J gene: TRBJ1-2; CDR3 DNA: TGTGCCAGCAGCCCCGATGTATATGGCTACACCTTC; CDR3 protein: CASSPDVYGYTF
clone size: -; D gene: -; V gene: TRBV5-1; J gene: TRBJ1-1; CDR3 DNA: TGCGCCAGCAGCTTGGAGTTGGGGTCCTACACTGAAGCTTTCTTT; CDR3 protein: CASSLELGSYTEAFF
clone size: -; D gene: -; V gene: TRBV3-1/TRBV3-2; J gene: TRBJ1-2; CDR3 DNA: TGTGCCAGCAGCCAAGATCTCCGAGGGCGGGGCGGCGATGGCTACACCTTC; CDR3 protein: CASSQDLRGRGGDGYTF
clone size: -; D gene: TRBD2; V gene: TRBV29-1; J gene: TRBJ2-1; CDR3 DNA: TGCAGCGTTGGTTCGGGACTAGCGTACAATGAGCAGTTCTTC; CDR3 protein: CSVGSGLAYNEQFF
clone size: -; D gene: -; V gene: TRBV30; J gene: TRBJ2-7; CDR3 DNA: TGTGCCTGGGGGGATTTTAACTACGAGCAGTACTTC; CDR3 protein: CAWGDFNYEQYF
clone size: -; D gene: -; V gene: TRBV2; J gene: TRBJ2-1; CDR3 DNA: TGTGCCAGCAGTGCTAACGGAGCAGCCTACAATGAGCAGTTCTTC; CDR3 protein: CASSANGAAYNEQFF
clone size: -; D gene: -; V gene: TRBV24-1; J gene: TRBJ2-5; CDR3 DNA: TGTGCCACCAGTGATTTTGCGGGGGCGTTGGAGACCCAGTACTTC; CDR3 protein: CATSDFAGALETQYF
clone size: -; D gene: -; V gene: TRBV27; J gene: TRBJ2-4; CDR3 DNA: TGTGCCAGCCGACCTGGGGCGCTCGCCAAAAACATTCAGTACTTC; CDR3 protein: CASRPGALAKNIQYF
clone size: -; D gene: -; V gene: TRBV3-1/TRBV3-2; J gene: TRBJ2-1; CDR3 DNA: TGTGCCAGCAATTGGCGGGGAAATGAGCAGTTCTTC; CDR3 protein: CASNWRGNEQFF
clone size: -; D gene: TRBD1; V gene: TRBV6-6; J gene: TRBJ1-2; CDR3 DNA: TGTGCCAGCAGTTACTTACAGGGGGTGGGATATGGCTACACCTTC; CDR3 protein: CASSYLQGVGYGYTF
clone size: -; D gene: TRBD2; V gene: TRBV3-1/TRBV3-2; J gene: TRBJ2-5; CDR3 DNA: TGTGCCAGCAGTTTAGCGGGAGGGGGAGAGACCCAGTACTTC; CDR3 protein: CASSLAGGGETQYF
clone size: -; D gene: TRBD1; V gene: TRBV6-5; J gene: TRBJ2-5; CDR3 DNA: TGCGCCATAGGGACAGGGGTGAAAGAGACCCAGTACTTC; CDR3 protein: CAIGTGVKETQYF
clone size: -; D gene: -; V gene: TRBV2; J gene: TRBJ1-6; CDR3 DNA: TGTGCCAGCAGTCAGACCTCCAGCTCCTATAATTCACCCCTCCACTTT; CDR3 protein: CASSQTSSSYNSPLHF
clone size: -; D gene: -; V gene: TRBV4-3; J gene: TRBJ2-2; CDR3 DNA: TGCGCCAGCAGCCACCTCTTGGGGGCCACCGGGGAGCTGTTTTTT; CDR3 protein: CASSHLLGATGELFF
clone size: once; D gene: -; V gene: TRBV18; J gene: TRBJ1-1; CDR3 DNA: TGTGCCAGCTCACCACTTAATGGGCACACTGAAGCTTTCTTT; CDR3 protein: CASSPLNGHTEAFF
clone size: -; D gene: -; V gene: TRBV5-8; J gene: TRBJ1-2; CDR3 DNA: TGTGCCAGCAGCTTGGAGGCAAGCTATGGCTACACCTTC; CDR3 protein: CASSLEASYGYTF
clone size: -; D gene: TRBD1; V gene: TRBV27; J gene: TRBJ2-7; CDR3 DNA: TGTGCCAGCAGTTCTAGGGGACAGGGGACCTACGAGCAGTACTTC; CDR3 protein: CASSSRGQGTYEQYF
clone size: -; D gene: TRBD1; V gene: TRBV7-8; J gene: TRBJ2-7; CDR3 DNA: TGTGCCAGCAGCCAAGACAGGGGCGAGCAGTACTTC; CDR3 protein: CASSQDRGEQYF
clone size: few; D gene: -; V gene: TRBV15; J gene: TRBJ1-5; CDR3 DNA: TGTGCCACCAGCAGAGATAATCAGCCCCAGCATTTT; CDR3 protein: CATSRDNQPQHF
clone size: once; D gene: -; V gene: TRBV6-2/TRBV6-3; J gene: TRBJ1-5; CDR3 DNA: TGTGCCAGCAGTTACTCAGGGGGGCCCCAGCCCCAGCATTTT; CDR3 protein: CASSYSGGPQPQHF
clone size: -; D gene: TRBD2; V gene: TRBV10-3; J gene: TRBJ2-5; CDR3 DNA: TGTGCCATCAGTGAGTCGGGACTAGCGACAGAGACCCAGTACTTC; CDR3 protein: CAISESGLATETQYF
clone size: -; D gene: -; V gene: TRBV6-5; J gene: TRBJ2-2; CDR3 DNA: TGTGCCAGCAGTTACGCGACATTCCCCAGGGAGCTGTTTTTT; CDR3 protein: CASSYATFPRELFF
clone size: -; D gene: TRBD2; V gene: TRBV10-3; J gene: TRBJ2-7; CDR3 DNA: TGTGCCACCAAAGCCGCGGGAGGGTCCTACGAGCAGTACTTC; CDR3 protein: CATKAAGGSYEQYF
clone size: -; D gene: TRBD2; V gene: TRBV27; J gene: TRBJ2-3; CDR3 DNA: TGTGCCAGCAGTTCCGATAGCGGGAGGGCTACAGATACGCAGTATTTT; CDR3 protein: CASSSDSGRATDTQYF
clone size: -; D gene: -; V gene: TRBV10-3; J gene: TRBJ1-4; CDR3 DNA: TGTGCCAGCGGATTCCGGGGTGATGAAAAACTGTTTTTT; CDR3 protein: CASGFRGDEKLFF
clone size: -; D gene: -; V gene: TRBV11-2; J gene: TRBJ1-1; CDR3 DNA: TGTGCCAGCAGCTTAGTCCAGGGAAAGACGACTGAAGCTTTCTTT; CDR3 protein: CASSLVQGKTTEAFF
clone size: -; D gene: -; V gene: TRBV19; J gene: TRBJ1-6; CDR3 DNA: TGTGCCAGTACCGGGACCCCGGGGTCACCCCTCCACTTT; CDR3 protein: CASTGTPGSPLHF
clone size: -; D gene: -; V gene: TRBV5-6; J gene: TRBJ2-1; CDR3 DNA: TGTGCCAGCAGCCCCCTTAGTTACAATGAGCAGTTCTTC; CDR3 protein: CASSPLSYNEQFF
clone size: few; D gene: -; V gene: TRBV5-1; J gene: TRBJ2-7; CDR3 DNA: TGCGCCAGCAGCTTGTTCATGGAGCCTCGGGACTTC; CDR3 protein: CASSLFMEPRDF
clone size: once; D gene: TRBD1; V gene: TRBV2; J gene: TRBJ1-1; CDR3 DNA: TGTGCCAGCAGGGACAGGGCCAGGTTAAGCACTGAAGCTTTCTTT; CDR3 protein: CASRDRARLSTEAFF